The 4 T cell receptor beta chains given below trace back to one sample, sequenced in a study of follicular helper T cells after annual influenza vaccination. Sample time point: 2015-2016 season, 7 days after influenza vaccination. The table came from immunoSEQ multiplex PCR; TCRdb's copy has only in-frame clones and leaves some out. The sample carries 6,000 or so clones, around 85% recorded once. The material was CXCR5- memory CD4+ T cells sorted from blood, obtained 7 days after influenza vaccination. The receptors come from an adult who received the influenza vaccine.

The V gene is TRBV6-1, the J gene TRBJ1-5; D is undetermined. Trimming pared 7 bases from V and 5 bases from J, leaving 18 bases between. The CDR3 covers 15 residues. CDR1 is MNHNS and CDR2 is SASEGT in the germline V gene. This CDR3 is CASIETSSLDQPQHF. CDR3 DNA sequence: TGTGCCAGCATTGAGACAAGTTCCTTAGATCAGCCCCAGCATTTT.

The V gene is TRBV7-2, the J gene TRBJ2-7; 7 bases match TRBD2. Per germline, CDR1 SGHTA and CDR2 FQGNSA. Trimming removed 1 base from V and 5 bases from J; junction bases left unmatched: 5. The CDR3 length is 14 residues. CDR3 sequence reads: CASSLGWGGNEQYF. The CDR3 nucleotides read TGTGCCAGCAGCTTAGGGTGGGGGGGAAACGAGCAGTACTTC.

The chain carries TRBV5-8 and TRBJ2-5; D remains ambiguous. CDR3 length equals 11 residues. From germline, CDR1 is SGHTS and CDR2 YDEGEE. V shed 5 bases and J shed 3 bases, with 5 bases lying between them. As DNA, the CDR3 is TGTGCCAGCAGGTCTGAAGAGACCCAGTACTTC. The encoded protein is CASRSEETQYF.

This clone occurred a few times. V gene TRBV5-4 combines with J gene TRBJ2-7; TRBD2 aligns across 8 bases. The trim removed 4 bases at V and 0 bases at J, leaving 6 bases unmatched. The CDR3 extends over 15 amino acids. Germline assignment: CDR1 SGHNT and CDR2 YYREEE (reference sequence). CDR3 nucleotides: TGTGCCAGCAGCCCGTCAAGCGGGAGCTCCTACGAGCAGTACTTC. Amino acid sequence: CASSPSSGSSYEQYF. The variable domain in full, with the rest retrieved from reference TRBV5-4 and TRBJ2-7, is ETGVTQSPTHLIKTRGQQVTLRCSSQSGHNTVSWYQQALGQGPQFIFQYYREEENGRGNFPPRFSGLQFPNYSSELNVNALELDDSALYLCASSPSSGSSYEQYFGPGTRLTVT.